These T cell receptor beta chains were read from a single sample in a study of blood T cell repertoires in COVID-19. Profiling relied on immunoSEQ multiplex PCR, and the TCRdb table lists in-frame clones only, not all of them. The sample has 250,000 to 300,000 clones; approximately 90% are singletons. Sequenced: peripheral blood. The receptors stem from a woman in her twenties or thirties with COVID-19, enrolled during active disease. CDR3s include the opening cysteine and the closing phenylalanine or tryptophan. The order of the fields is J gene, clone size, D gene, V gene, CDR3 DNA, CDR3 protein. D genes are given only for firm matches. Size is omitted from some rows. Given values are once, few, many or a class for expanded clones.

>TRBJ2-3|few|NA|TRBV7-3
TGTGCCAGCAGCATACAGGGAGGGAACACAGATACGCAGTATTTT
CASSIQGGNTDTQYF
>TRBJ1-1|NA|TRBD1|TRBV5-1
TGCGCCAGCAGCGGTGACAGGGGGCTCACTGAAGCTTTCTTT
CASSGDRGLTEAFF
>TRBJ1-2|NA|NA|TRBV3-1/TRBV3-2
TGTGCCAGCAGCCAAGTAATGACAGTGAACTATGGCTACACCTTC
CASSQVMTVNYGYTF
>TRBJ2-6|NA|TRBD2|TRBV19
TGTGCCAGTAGTATAAGTTCCGGGAGGGCCTCTGGGGCCAACGTCCTGACTTTC
CASSISSGRASGANVLTF
>TRBJ2-7|NA|TRBD1|TRBV5-6
TGTGCCAGCAGCTTGGCAACAGGGGGAAGCGAAGAGCAGTACTTC
CASSLATGGSEEQYF
>TRBJ2-5|NA|TRBD1|TRBV7-7
TGTGCCAGCAGTGTGGGACAGGGGCATGAGACCCAGTACTTC
CASSVGQGHETQYF
>TRBJ2-7|NA|NA|TRBV5-1
TGCGCCAGCAGCCCTCTGGCGGGCCTCGAGCAGTACTTC
CASSPLAGLEQYF
>TRBJ2-4|NA|NA|TRBV4-2
TGTGCCAGCAGCCAAGACAGTATCATAGCCAAAAACATTCAGTACTTC
CASSQDSIIAKNIQYF
>TRBJ2-1|NA|TRBD2|TRBV5-1
TGCGCCAGCAGGCCAGGTCTAGCGGAACCCTACAATGAGCAGTTCTTC
CASRPGLAEPYNEQFF
>TRBJ1-5|few|NA|TRBV18
TGTGCCAGCTCACCGACGGGGGGCAATCAGCCCCAGCATTTT
CASSPTGGNQPQHF
>TRBJ1-1|few|TRBD1|TRBV19
TGTGCCAGTAGTGTTGACAGGGCGAACACTGAAGCTTTCTTT
CASSVDRANTEAFF
>TRBJ1-5|NA|NA|TRBV7-9
TGTGCCAGCAGCCTCGAGGCCAATCAGCCCCAGCATTTT
CASSLEANQPQHF
>TRBJ1-6|once|NA|TRBV9
TGTGCCAGCGCTGCGGAGGGGAATTCACCCCTCCACTTT
CASAAEGNSPLHF
>TRBJ2-7|once|NA|TRBV2
TGTGCCAGCAAGGACTCCTCCTACGAGCAGTACTTC
CASKDSSYEQYF